What follows are 2 T cell receptor beta chains derived from one specimen sequenced in a study of T-cell reconstitution after alpha-beta-depleted transplantation in children. TCRbeta library construction was performed incorporating unique molecular identifiers. TCRdb reprocessed the PCR reads with MiXCR, giving one entry per CDR3 protein. Here the sample spans about 580,000 distinct CDR3 sequences, about 21% being singletons. This specimen consisted of PBMCs, mostly from graft donor cells, obtained 360 days after TCRalphabeta/CD19-depleted stem cell transplant. Source of these receptors: a boy in the first two years of life who had a stem cell transplant for acute myeloid leukemia, so the T cells may come from the graft donor.

The chain employs TRBV7-8 and TRBJ2-7, with D perhaps being TRBD1 or TRBD2 (5 bases each). V was clipped by 4 bases and J by 6 bases, with 10 bases between them. CDR3 size: 12 residues. Per the germline V gene, CDR1 is SGHVS and CDR2 is FQNEAQ. The CDR3 DNA follows: TGTGCCAGCAGCTGGGGGACCGCCGAGCAGTACTTC. It codes for CASSWGTAEQYF. The variable domain in full, with the rest retrieved from reference TRBV7-8 and TRBJ2-7, is GAGVSQSPRYKVAKRGQDVALRCDPISGHVSLFWYQQALGQGPEFLTYFQNEAQLDKSGLPSDRFFAERPEGSVSTLKIQRTQQEDSAVYLCASSWGTAEQYFGPGTRLTVT.

The DNA of the CDR3 is TGTGCCAGCAGCCTACTACAGGGATGGGCTTACGAGCAGTACTTC. It is translated as CASSLLQGWAYEQYF. The chain employs TRBV5-6 and TRBJ2-7; TRBD1 might be the D (6 bases). V lost 4 bases and J lost 4, with 18 bases in between. This CDR3 spans 15 amino acids. Per germline, CDR1 SGHDT and CDR2 YYEEEE.